A single sample gave rise to the 15 T cell receptor beta chains below, sequenced in a study of regulatory T cells in long-lasting Graves disease. Assembly of TCR beta libraries relied on iRepertoire HTBI primers together with Arm-PCR of CDR3 regions. TCRdb re-called the multiplex PCR reads with MiXCR, one entry per CDR3 protein. The sample comprises about 420,000 distinct CDR3 sequences, about 25% of which are singletons, and around 26% rests with the top ten. This sample's time point: persistent/refractory GD, antithyroid drugs over 5 years with positive TRAb. From PBMCs, RNA was extracted and then used to make the TCR library. Sequencing used peripheral blood mononuclear cells (PBMCs), obtained when the disease was refractory, from a patient treated with antithyroid drugs. These receptors were collected from a female donor with Graves disease.

The J gene is TRBJ1-1, the V gene TRBV3-1; a possible D gene is TRBD1 (6 bases). The germline CDR1 and CDR2 sequences are LGHDT and YNNKEL (reference sequence). There are 14 residues in the CDR3. With 5 bases removed from V and 4 bases from J, the gap between germline ends came to 14 bases. The CDR3 DNA is TGTGCCAGCAGCTCCCTTAGGGGGTCCACTGAAGCTTTCTTT. Translating it yields CASSSLRGSTEAFF.

This clonotype was observed a handful of times. V is TRBV20-1 and J is TRBJ1-1; perhaps TRBD1 as D (5 bases). The CDR3 has 11 residues. Germline CDR1 is DFQATT and CDR2 is SNEGSKA (reference sequence). The V and J ends lost 6 bases and 7 bases respectively, with 12 bases between them. For the CDR3, the DNA is TGCAGTGCCAGACGGGGCTTTGAAGCTTTCTTT. The encoded protein is CSARRGFEAFF.

Comments on this clonotype: A much larger clone is a single base away; this may be a read error. The rearrangement uses TRBV6-2 or TRBV6-3 and TRBJ2-7, with TRBD2 matching over 10 bases. The length of the CDR3 is 13 residues. The germline V gene has CDR1 MNHEY and CDR2 SVGEGT. The CDR3 DNA reads as TGTGCCAGTGAAGGACTAGCGGTCTACGGGCAGTACTTC. It yields the protein CASEGLAVYGQYF.

The rearrangement joins TRBV30 to TRBJ2-3; D not certain. This CDR3 has 14 amino acids. The V gene's germline CDR1 is GTSNPN and CDR2 SVGIG (reference sequence). V was trimmed by 1 base and J by 0 bases, leaving 8 bases between them. CDR3 region: CAWSATASTDTQYF. In DNA, the CDR3 is TGTGCCTGGAGTGCAACGGCTAGCACAGATACGCAGTATTTT.

This clonotype has just a few counts. The chain uses TRBV30 and TRBJ2-5; 12 positions match TRBD2. Germline-derived CDR1 and CDR2 are GTSNPN and SVGIG (reference sequence). The V and J ends lost 0 bases and 5 bases, in that order; junction bases with no gene match: 16. The CDR3 has 19 amino acids. The CDR3 reads CAWSVRRSSGRALRETQYF. CDR3 nucleotides: TGTGCCTGGAGTGTACGCCGGTCTAGCGGGAGGGCCCTTCGGGAGACCCAGTACTTC. Full variable domain (rest looked up from reference TRBV30 and TRBJ2-5): SQTIHQWPATLVQPVGSPLSLECTVEGTSNPNLYWYRQAAGRGLQLLFYSVGIGQISSEVPQNLSASRPQDRQFILSSKKLLLSDSGFYLCAWSVRRSSGRALRETQYFGPGTRLLVL.

This clonotype was picked up many times. J is TRBJ1-1 and V is TRBV28, with 7 bases identical to TRBD1. Unmatched junction bases numbered 8, after V lost 4 bases and J lost 0 bases. Germline CDR1 MDHEN, CDR2 SYDVKM. CDR3 length equals 16 residues. CDR3 bases: TGTGCCAGCAGTTCAGGGGGGAGGGGAATGAACACTGAAGCTTTCTTT. Its translation: CASSSGGRGMNTEAFF.

The rearrangement links TRBV15 to TRBJ2-7; TRBD1 aligns across 7 bases. Germline lookup yields CDR1 LNHNV and CDR2 YYDKDF (reference sequence). This CDR3 is 14 amino acids long. J was trimmed by 0 bases and V by 4 bases; bases with no gene match: 3. The CDR3 nucleotides read TGTGCCACCAGCACCGGACAGGCCTCCTACGAGCAGTACTTC. Amino acids: CATSTGQASYEQYF.

This clonotype occurred a few times. The CDR3 nucleotides read TGTGCCAGCAGAGGACTAGCGGGCCTTAGTCTCTACGAGCAGTACTTC. Encoded protein: CASRGLAGLSLYEQYF. The V and J genes are TRBV6-1 and TRBJ2-7; 11 nucleotides match TRBD2. V shed 6 bases and J 3 bases; nucleotides not matched to a gene: 10. CDR1 and CDR2 from the germline V gene are MNHNS and SASEGT. This CDR3 is built from 16 residues.

V is TRBV20-1 and J is TRBJ2-7; a weak D match, TRBD2 (6 bases). Trimming pared 4 bases from V and 6 bases from J, leaving 16 bases between. The CDR3 has 13 amino acids. Looked up from germline, CDR1 is DFQATT and CDR2 is SNEGSKA (reference sequence). The CDR3 reads CSATSGTASEQYF. In nucleotides, the CDR3 is TGCAGTGCTACCTCCGGGACTGCCTCCGAGCAGTACTTC.

This sequence joins TRBV11-2 and TRBJ2-1; D may be TRBD1 (5 bases). The V and J ends lost 5 bases and 9 bases respectively, with 23 bases between them. The CDR3 spans 16 residues. From germline, CDR1 is SGHAT and CDR2 FQNNGV. The CDR3 reads CASSPLRALGAREQFF. The CDR3 DNA reads as TGTGCCAGCAGCCCTCTTAGAGCTTTAGGGGCTCGTGAGCAGTTCTTC.

Only a few counts were recorded for this clonotype. The chain uses TRBV5-6 and TRBJ2-2, with D perhaps matching TRBD2 (6 bases). The V gene lost 2 bases and the J gene lost 4 bases, with 15 bases spanning the gap. This CDR3 region has 16 residues. Per the germline V gene, CDR1 is SGHDT and CDR2 is YYEEEE. The CDR3 loop is CASSLSGQVVTGELFF. The DNA of the CDR3 is TGTGCCAGCAGCTTAAGCGGGCAGGTAGTCACCGGGGAGCTGTTTTTT.

This clonotype was observed many times. The chain has TRBV4-1 and TRBJ2-6; D is unclear. V was clipped by 7 bases and J by 0 bases, with 7 bases between them. Germline V gives CDR1 MGHRA, CDR2 YSYEKL. CDR3 size: 14 residues. The DNA for the CDR3 is TGCGCCAGCACCCACAACTCTGGGGCCAACGTCCTGACTTTC. Translation gives CASTHNSGANVLTF.

This clonotype was seen at least ten times. The J gene is TRBJ2-7, the V gene TRBV11-2; 9 nucleotides line up with TRBD2. Germline assignment: CDR1 SGHAT and CDR2 FQNNGV. V dropped 4 bases and J dropped 4; count of bases not matched to a gene: 5. The CDR3 is 14 amino acids. The CDR3 sequence: CASSSAGGQYEQYF. In DNA form, the CDR3 reads TGTGCCAGCAGCTCAGCGGGAGGACAGTACGAGCAGTACTTC.

The rearrangement uses TRBV13 and TRBJ1-1, with D possibly matching TRBD1 (5 bases). Trimming stripped 6 bases from V and 7 bases from J, with 12 bases between. The CDR3 runs 12 residues. Germline V gene sequence: CDR1 PRHDT, CDR2 FYEKMQ (reference sequence). The DNA for the CDR3 is TGTGCCAGCAGTCAAGGGCAGGGTGAAGCTTTCTTT. It translates to CASSQGQGEAFF.

This clonotype was seen repeatedly, ten times or more. The V call is TRBV7-2, the J call TRBJ1-2, with D unresolved. Germline V lookup: CDR1 SGHTA, CDR2 FQGNSA. There are 12 residues in the CDR3. The V gene lost 1 base and the J gene lost 8 bases, with 8 bases spanning the gap. The CDR3 coding sequence is TGTGCCAGCAGCTTAGGTGGGGTCGGCTACACCTTC. Its protein is CASSLGGVGYTF.